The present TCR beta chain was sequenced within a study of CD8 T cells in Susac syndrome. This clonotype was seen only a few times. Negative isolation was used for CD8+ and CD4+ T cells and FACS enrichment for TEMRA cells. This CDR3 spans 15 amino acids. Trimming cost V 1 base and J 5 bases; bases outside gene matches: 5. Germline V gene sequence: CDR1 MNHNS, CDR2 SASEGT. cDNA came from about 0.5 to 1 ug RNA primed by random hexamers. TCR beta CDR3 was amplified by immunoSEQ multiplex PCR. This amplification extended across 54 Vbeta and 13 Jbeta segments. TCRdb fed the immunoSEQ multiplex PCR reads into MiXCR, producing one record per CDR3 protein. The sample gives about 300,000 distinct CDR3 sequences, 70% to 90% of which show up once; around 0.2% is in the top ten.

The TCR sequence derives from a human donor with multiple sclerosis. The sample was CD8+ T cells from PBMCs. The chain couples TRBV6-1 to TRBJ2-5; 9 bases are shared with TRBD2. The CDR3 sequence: CASSEGVAGVETQYF. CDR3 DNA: TGTGCCAGCAGTGAAGGCGTAGCGGGAGTCGAGACCCAGTACTTC.